This is a list of T cell receptor beta chains from one sample in a study of T cells after yellow fever vaccination. MiXCR, run by TCRdb on the 5' RACE reads, gives a single entry per CDR3 protein. The sample consists of some 120,000 distinct CDR3 sequences, under 8% of them appearing once. This sample comprised CD4+ T cells sorted from PBMCs, obtained around 10 days after the first yellow fever vaccination. These receptors originate from a young man who received the YFV17D yellow fever vaccine. Both conserved end residues are part of each CDR3. A D gene is named only where the DNA matches it firmly. Not all rows give a size; the values are once, few, many and, for expanded clones, a class.

-	TRBV29-1	TRBJ1-2	many	TGCAGCGCCTATGCGGGGGGAAAGTTCTATGGCTACACCTTC	CSAYAGGKFYGYTF
TRBD1	TRBV5-1	TRBJ2-5	many	TGCGCCAGCAGCTTGGAACTTACAGGGGGCTGGAAGACCCAGTACTTC	CASSLELTGGWKTQYF
TRBD1	TRBV20-1	TRBJ1-1	many	TGCGGGGGGTTCCGTACAGGGGGCGCTTCTGAAGCTTTCTTT	CGGFRTGGASEAFF
-	TRBV5-4	TRBJ1-5	-	TGTGCCACCAGGGACGTGAATAGCAATCAGCCCCAGCATTTT	CATRDVNSNQPQHF
-	TRBV5-1	TRBJ2-2	many	TGCGCCAGCAGCTTGGCCGGCACTTCGAACACCGGGGAGCTGTTTTTT	CASSLAGTSNTGELFF
-	TRBV12-3/TRBV12-4	TRBJ1-5	many	TGTGCCAGCAGTTGGGGAAGGGGGTCCTATCAGCCCCAGCATTTT	CASSWGRGSYQPQHF
-	TRBV12-3/TRBV12-4	TRBJ2-3	many	TGTGCCAGCATCCGTACGGTGAGCACAGATACGCAGTATTTT	CASIRTVSTDTQYF
TRBD2	TRBV12-3/TRBV12-4	TRBJ2-2	many	TGTGCCAGCACCCTCGGACTAGCTTTCGGGGAGCTGTTTTTT	CASTLGLAFGELFF
-	TRBV20-1	TRBJ2-5	many	TGCAGTGCTCTGCCCCGCAGGGGACAAGAGACCCAGTACTTC	CSALPRRGQETQYF
TRBD1	TRBV3-1	TRBJ2-6	-	TGTGCCACCAGCCCTCAGATCGGACAGGGAGGTTCCGGGGCCAACGTCCTGACTTTC	CATSPQIGQGGSGANVLTF
TRBD1	TRBV7-9	TRBJ2-1	many	TGTGCCAGCAGCTTGCCCGGGACAGGGGGCTCCTACAATGAGCAGTTCTTC	CASSLPGTGGSYNEQFF
-	TRBV12-5	TRBJ2-1	-	TGTGCTAGTAGAGAGGGGAGCCACAATGAGCAGTTCTTC	CASREGSHNEQFF
-	TRBV7-2	TRBJ1-2	many	TGTGCCAGCAGCTTAGCTTTCGAGGGCTATGGCTACACCTTC	CASSLAFEGYGYTF
-	TRBV7-9	TRBJ1-5	many	TGTGCCAGCAGCTTGGCCGGGACGGACAATCAGCCCCAGCATTTT	CASSLAGTDNQPQHF
-	TRBV4-1	TRBJ1-2	many	TGCGCCAGCAGCCAAGATAAGGGGACGTCAGGGGACTATGGCTACACCTTC	CASSQDKGTSGDYGYTF
-	TRBV27	TRBJ1-1	many	TGTGCCAGCACCAACAGATGGGGCACTGAAGCTTTCTTT	CASTNRWGTEAFF
TRBD1	TRBV29-1	TRBJ2-5	many	TGCAGCTACGCAATAGGGGGCGTTTGGGAGACCCAGTACTTC	CSYAIGGVWETQYF
-	TRBV7-2	TRBJ1-2	many	TGTGCCAGCAGCTTAGTCTACTATGGCTACACCTTC	CASSLVYYGYTF
-	TRBV19	TRBJ1-4	many	TGTGCCAGTAGTATCCTGCACACGGGGGGTGAAAAACTGTTTTTT	CASSILHTGGEKLFF
-	TRBV6-5	TRBJ1-5	many	TGTGCCAGCAGTCGAGACAGTTACCAGCCCCAGCATTTT	CASSRDSYQPQHF
-	TRBV10-3	TRBJ2-5	many	TGTGCCATCAGTGAGTCGGAGACCCAGTACTTC	CAISESETQYF
-	TRBV10-3	TRBJ1-1	many	TGTGCCATCAGGGGGACGGGGAACACTGAAGCTTTCTTT	CAIRGTGNTEAFF
-	TRBV7-7	TRBJ1-6	many	TGTGCTAGCAGCTTAGACGGGGTCAATTCACCCCTCCACTTT	CASSLDGVNSPLHF
-	TRBV5-1	TRBJ2-3	many	TGCGCCAGCAGCATCGGGCCTTTCCCAGATACGCAGTATTTT	CASSIGPFPDTQYF
TRBD1	TRBV4-1	TRBJ2-7	few	TGCGCCAGCAGGGGACAGGGGCACTACGAGCAGTACTTC	CASRGQGHYEQYF
-	TRBV6-5	TRBJ2-1	-	TGTGCCAGCAGTTACCCCTCCCGGGCGGGGGCTGGAGAGCAGTTCTTC	CASSYPSRAGAGEQFF
-	TRBV7-9	TRBJ2-3	many	TGTGCCAGCAGCTTAGAGTCGTATACGCAGTATTTT	CASSLESYTQYF
-	TRBV9	TRBJ2-3	-	TGTGCCAGCAGCGTAGGGGACTATACGCAGTATTTT	CASSVGDYTQYF
-	TRBV12-3/TRBV12-4	TRBJ2-1	-	TGTGCCAGCAGTTTAGCGGTCCCGGGACATGGGAGGGGGTTCTTC	CASSLAVPGHGRGFF
TRBD2	TRBV11-2	TRBJ2-5	many	TGTGCCAGCAGCCAGACTAGCGGGGGTGGTGAGACCCAGTACTTC	CASSQTSGGGETQYF
-	TRBV4-3	TRBJ2-3	-	TGCGCCAGCAGCCAAGAGGGGGGGCGCGATACGCAGTATTTT	CASSQEGGRDTQYF
-	TRBV6-5	TRBJ1-1	many	TGTGCCAGCAGTTACTGGGCAGGCATGAACACTGAAGCTTTCTTT	CASSYWAGMNTEAFF
TRBD2	TRBV11-3	TRBJ2-1	many	TGTGCCAGCAGCTTAGGACTGCCGGGAGGTGAGCAGTTCTTC	CASSLGLPGGEQFF
TRBD1	TRBV7-2	TRBJ2-7	many	TGTGCCAGCAGCTTGGACAGGGAGAGCGACGAGCAGTACTTC	CASSLDRESDEQYF
-	TRBV28	TRBJ2-3	many	TGTGCCAGCAGTTTATGGTCCGGTCTTCGCGGGTCGCAGTATTTT	CASSLWSGLRGSQYF
-	TRBV7-2	TRBJ1-3	-	TGTGCCAGCAGCCCTCCAGGGTTCGGAAACACCATATATTTT	CASSPPGFGNTIYF
-	TRBV5-5	TRBJ2-3	few	TGTGCCAGCAGCCGGTGGGCAGATACGCAGTATTTT	CASSRWADTQYF
-	TRBV4-2	TRBJ2-5	-	TGTGCCAGCAGCATACGGGACGACGCAGCTGAGACCCAGTACTTC	CASSIRDDAAETQYF
TRBD1	TRBV27	TRBJ2-2	-	TGTGCCAGCAGTCACTCATTGGACAGGGGCACCGGGGAGCTGTTTTTT	CASSHSLDRGTGELFF
-	TRBV6-5	TRBJ1-1	many	TGTGCCAGCAGTTACTCGATACTGGGGGCGTTTTGGACTGAAGCTTTCTTT	CASSYSILGAFWTEAFF
-	TRBV7-9	TRBJ2-1	many	TGTGCCAGCAGCTTGGGTTTGGGGGGTACCTACAATGAGCAGTTCTTC	CASSLGLGGTYNEQFF
TRBD1	TRBV20-1	TRBJ2-2	many	TGCAGTGCTATCAGGGGACAGGGGGCTGCCGGGGAGCTGTTTTTT	CSAIRGQGAAGELFF
-	TRBV5-6	TRBJ2-5	many	TGTGCCAGCAGCTTAAGAGAGACCCAGTACTTC	CASSLRETQYF
-	TRBV2	TRBJ1-6	many	TGTGCCACCGGTGGTGTGGCACAAGTAAATTCACCCCTCCACTTT	CATGGVAQVNSPLHF
-	TRBV6-5	TRBJ1-6	many	TGTGCCACCGATCACCGCCCCGGACACTGGGGCTCCAATTCACCCCTCCACTTT	CATDHRPGHWGSNSPLHF
-	TRBV20-1	TRBJ1-1	few	TGCAGTGGACAGATGAACACTGAAGCTTTCTTT	CSGQMNTEAFF
-	TRBV3-1	TRBJ1-1	many	TGTGCCAGCAGCCAAGCGGACGGGGGGCAAACTGAAGCTTTCTTT	CASSQADGGQTEAFF
-	TRBV28	TRBJ1-2	few	TGTGCCAGCAGGGCAGGGGCCTATGGCTACACCTTC	CASRAGAYGYTF
-	TRBV5-4	TRBJ1-1	-	TGTGCCAGCAGCCCGCGGACCCCCAGCACTGAAGCTTTCTTT	CASSPRTPSTEAFF
-	TRBV29-1	TRBJ1-6	many	TGCAGCGTTGACTCCTCCCGGCCCGTTCTCTCCCCCCTCCACTTT	CSVDSSRPVLSPLHF
-	TRBV20-1	TRBJ1-1	many	TGCAGTGCCCTAAGTAACATGAACACTGAAGCTTTCTTT	CSALSNMNTEAFF
TRBD1	TRBV20-1	TRBJ1-2	-	TGCAGTGCTGACCCGGGACAGGGACTCGACTATGGCTACACCTTC	CSADPGQGLDYGYTF
TRBD2	TRBV5-1	TRBJ2-7	once	TGCGCCAGCAGCACCGGGACTAGCGGGTACGAGCAGTACTTC	CASSTGTSGYEQYF